The present entry profiles one TCR beta chain with its context. The antigen is undetermined. This specimen includes other DNA sequences encoding the same CDR3. Time point defined: after dendritic cell vaccination, including at tumor progression/relapse. CDR3 size: 15 residues. Germline CDR1 SGHDT, CDR2 YYEEEE. The V gene lost 1 base and the J gene lost 1 base, with 9 bases spanning the gap. The data originate from a study of glioma-infiltrating T cells after dendritic cell vaccination. Study details: Three intradermal dendritic cell vaccine injections were given every two weeks. Whole-study results and caveats: Higher TCR clonality did not directly relate to longer survival. Longer survival after dendritic cell vaccination followed higher pretreatment TIL content.

Repertoires were generated with immunoSEQ multiplex PCR, while TCRdb's copy carries only in-frame clones and drops some. Of about 82,000 clones in the sample, about four fifths were seen once. Specimen: blood, collected after dendritic cell vaccination. This sequence joins TRBV5-6 and TRBJ1-3; D is possibly TRBD1 (5 bases). This sequence was found in a human donor with glioblastoma. CDR3 sequence reads: CASSLLRGSGNTIYF. CDR3 nucleotide sequence: TGTGCCAGCAGCTTGCTCCGGGGGTCTGGAAACACCATATATTTT.